This is a list of T cell receptor beta chains from one sample in a study of OX40 agonist ivuxolimab in advanced cancers. Using immunoSEQ multiplex PCR, the repertoire was profiled, and TCRdb retains in-frame clones only, with some absent. The sample carries around 60,000 clones, 80% to 95% recorded once. The specimen was CD4+ or CD8+ T cells sorted from blood, collected in a trial of the OX40 agonist ivuxolimab. All receptors derive from an adult with an advanced solid tumor such as melanoma, head and neck, liver or kidney cancer. Both conserved end residues are part of each CDR3. A D gene is named only where the DNA matches it firmly. Part of the rows lack a size; the others show once, few, many or a class for expanded clones.

CDR3: CATMSSYNEQFF
DNA: TGTGCCACTATGAGCTCCTACAATGAGCAGTTCTTC
J: TRBJ2-1
V: TRBV19
D: -
size: -

CDR3: CASSRDSGNEQYF
DNA: TGTGCCAGCAGCCGGGATTCCGGGAACGAGCAGTACTTC
J: TRBJ2-7
V: TRBV27
D: -
size: -

CDR3: CAIRGTLQETQYF
DNA: TGTGCCATCAGAGGGACATTGCAAGAGACCCAGTACTTC
J: TRBJ2-5
V: TRBV10-3
D: -
size: -

CDR3: CASSPPENPSYEQYF
DNA: TGTGCCAGCAGTCCACCCGAGAACCCATCCTACGAGCAGTACTTC
J: TRBJ2-7
V: TRBV11-2
D: -
size: -

CDR3: CASGFSSTDTQYF
DNA: TGTGCTAGTGGTTTTAGCAGCACAGATACGCAGTATTTT
J: TRBJ2-3
V: TRBV12-5
D: -
size: -

CDR3: CASSDRLAGDPGANVLTF
DNA: TGTGCCAGCAGCGATCGGCTAGCGGGAGACCCTGGGGCCAACGTCCTGACTTTC
J: TRBJ2-6
V: TRBV9
D: TRBD2
size: -

CDR3: CASSIGDNEQFF
DNA: TGTGCCAGTAGTATTGGTGACAATGAGCAGTTCTTC
J: TRBJ2-1
V: TRBV19
D: -
size: -

CDR3: CASSSPTLGYNEQFF
DNA: TGCGCCAGCAGCTCCCCAACATTGGGCTACAATGAGCAGTTCTTC
J: TRBJ2-1
V: TRBV5-1
D: -
size: -

CDR3: CASSSGPSTNEKLFF
DNA: TGTGCCAGCAGCTCGGGGCCTTCAACTAATGAAAAACTGTTTTTT
J: TRBJ1-4
V: TRBV7-9
D: -
size: -

CDR3: CASHGRDTQYF
DNA: TGTGCCAGCCACGGGCGGGATACGCAGTATTTT
J: TRBJ2-3
V: TRBV6-6
D: -
size: -

CDR3: CASSLVGQGTGELFF
DNA: TGTGCCAGCAGCTTAGTGGGACAGGGAACCGGGGAGCTGTTTTTT
J: TRBJ2-2
V: TRBV11-3
D: TRBD1
size: -

CDR3: CASSSTSGPSTDTQYF
DNA: TGTGCCAGCAGTTCCACTAGCGGACCTAGCACAGATACGCAGTATTTT
J: TRBJ2-3
V: TRBV28
D: TRBD2
size: -

CDR3: CASSLVYTSSGYTF
DNA: TGTGCCAGCAGCTTAGTCTACACCAGCTCGGGCTACACCTTC
J: TRBJ1-2
V: TRBV11-3
D: -
size: -

CDR3: CASSGRLNEQYF
DNA: TGTGCCAGCAGCGGCCGCCTTAACGAGCAGTACTTC
J: TRBJ2-7
V: TRBV7-9
D: -
size: -

CDR3: CASSVALAGDTQYF
DNA: TGTGCCAGCAGCGTAGCCCTAGCCGGAGATACGCAGTATTTT
J: TRBJ2-3
V: TRBV9
D: -
size: once

CDR3: CASSAAGREAFF
DNA: TGTGCCAGCAGCGCAGCAGGACGTGAAGCTTTCTTT
J: TRBJ1-1
V: TRBV11-3
D: -
size: -

CDR3: CASDRVGGNTEAFF
DNA: TGTGCCAGCGATCGTGTCGGGGGGAACACTGAAGCTTTCTTT
J: TRBJ1-1
V: TRBV27
D: -
size: -

CDR3: CASNMDRGAYGYTF
DNA: TGTGCCAGCAATATGGACAGGGGTGCCTATGGCTACACCTTC
J: TRBJ1-2
V: TRBV6-1
D: TRBD1
size: -

CDR3: CASSSGLQNTEAFF
DNA: TGTGCCAGCAGCTCCGGACTACAAAACACTGAAGCTTTCTTT
J: TRBJ1-1
V: TRBV11-1
D: -
size: -

CDR3: CSALGSGEQYF
DNA: TGCAGTGCTCTGGGATCGGGCGAGCAGTACTTC
J: TRBJ2-7
V: TRBV20-1
D: -
size: -

CDR3: CSVVQAGSYTF
DNA: TGCAGCGTTGTTCAGGCCGGGAGCTACACCTTC
J: TRBJ1-2
V: TRBV29-1
D: -
size: -

CDR3: CASSQAGTGLGNTQYF
DNA: TGTGCCAGCAGCCAAGCTGGGACAGGGTTGGGAAATACGCAGTATTTT
J: TRBJ2-3
V: TRBV14
D: TRBD1
size: -

CDR3: CAWSVPVNEQFF
DNA: TGTGCCTGGAGTGTACCCGTCAATGAGCAGTTCTTC
J: TRBJ2-1
V: TRBV30
D: -
size: -

CDR3: CASSYAGWDTGELFF
DNA: TGTGCCAGCAGCTATGCGGGGTGGGACACCGGGGAGCTGTTTTTT
J: TRBJ2-2
V: TRBV5-5
D: -
size: -

CDR3: CASSQFLGGWYFNSPLHF
DNA: TGCGCCAGCAGTCAATTCTTGGGTGGTTGGTACTTTAATTCACCCCTCCACTTT
J: TRBJ1-6
V: TRBV23-1
D: -
size: -

CDR3: CASSEMGNTEAFF
DNA: TGTGCCAGCAGCGAAATGGGGAACACTGAAGCTTTCTTT
J: TRBJ1-1
V: TRBV5-4
D: -
size: -

CDR3: CASSLDNIYWDSSYEQYF
DNA: TGTGCCAGCAGCTTAGACAATATCTATTGGGACAGCTCCTACGAGCAGTACTTC
J: TRBJ2-7
V: TRBV11-2
D: TRBD1
size: -

CDR3: CASSLATGDTQYF
DNA: TGTGCCAGCAGCTTAGCGACGGGGGATACGCAGTATTTT
J: TRBJ2-3
V: TRBV11-3
D: -
size: -

CDR3: CASSYSTSGSAVF
DNA: TGTGCCAGCAGTTACTCGACTAGCGGGAGCGCTGTCTTC
J: TRBJ2-1
V: TRBV6-5
D: TRBD2
size: -

CDR3: CSVGAGYGYTF
DNA: TGCAGCGTCGGTGCTGGCTATGGCTACACCTTC
J: TRBJ1-2
V: TRBV29-1
D: -
size: -

CDR3: CATLGAGGQGAVHANEQFF
DNA: TGTGCCACCCTAGGCGCGGGGGGACAGGGGGCCGTACACGCGAATGAGCAGTTCTTC
J: TRBJ2-1
V: TRBV7-9
D: TRBD1
size: -

CDR3: CASAPAAINNLETQYF
DNA: TGTGCCAGCGCCCCCGCGGCAATAAACAACCTGGAGACCCAGTACTTC
J: TRBJ2-5
V: TRBV27
D: -
size: -

CDR3: CASSVGEGGFTDTQYF
DNA: TGTGCCAGCAGCGTAGGAGAAGGCGGGTTCACAGATACGCAGTATTTT
J: TRBJ2-3
V: TRBV9
D: -
size: -

CDR3: CASSPLPAWEGGEQYF
DNA: TGTGCCAGCAGCCCCCTACCGGCCTGGGAGGGGGGCGAGCAGTACTTC
J: TRBJ2-7
V: TRBV7-6
D: -
size: once

CDR3: CASNTLGNEQFF
DNA: TGTGCCAGCAATACCCTGGGGAATGAGCAGTTCTTC
J: TRBJ2-1
V: TRBV6-5
D: -
size: -

CDR3: CASSSRSASTNNEQFF
DNA: TGTGCCAGCAGCTCCCGGTCGGCTAGCACCAACAATGAGCAGTTCTTC
J: TRBJ2-1
V: TRBV7-9
D: -
size: -

CDR3: CASTYGTGTYEQFF
DNA: TGTGCCAGCACCTACGGGACCGGGACGTATGAGCAGTTCTTC
J: TRBJ2-1
V: TRBV27
D: -
size: few

CDR3: CASSPRLAGSYEQYF
DNA: TGTGCCAGCAGCCCGAGACTAGCGGGGTCCTACGAGCAGTACTTC
J: TRBJ2-7
V: TRBV6-5
D: TRBD2
size: once

CDR3: CASSLLGSGNTIYF
DNA: TGTGCCAGCAGTTTACTGGGGTCCGGAAACACCATATATTTT
J: TRBJ1-3
V: TRBV28
D: -
size: few

CDR3: CASSLPSYEQYF
DNA: TGTGCCAGCAGCTTACCCTCCTACGAGCAGTACTTC
J: TRBJ2-7
V: TRBV7-2
D: -
size: -

CDR3: CASRSIPTLEAFF
DNA: TGTGCCAGCAGGTCGATACCCACGCTGGAAGCTTTCTTT
J: TRBJ1-1
V: TRBV7-9
D: -
size: -

CDR3: CASSQETGTEAFF
DNA: TGTGCCAGCAGCCAAGAAACAGGAACGGAAGCTTTCTTT
J: TRBJ1-1
V: TRBV4-2
D: -
size: -

CDR3: CASSDSESSYNSPLHF
DNA: TGTGCCAGCAGTGACAGTGAAAGCTCCTATAATTCACCCCTCCACTTT
J: TRBJ1-6
V: TRBV28
D: -
size: -

CDR3: CASSYSGRVSTDTQYF
DNA: TGTGCCAGCAGTTACTCAGGCAGGGTCAGCACAGATACGCAGTATTTT
J: TRBJ2-3
V: TRBV6-5
D: -
size: -

CDR3: CAIGQGDSYEQYF
DNA: TGTGCCATCGGTCAGGGGGATTCCTACGAGCAGTACTTC
J: TRBJ2-7
V: TRBV10-3
D: TRBD1
size: -

CDR3: CASHQGGSNYNEQFF
DNA: TGTGCCAGCCACCAGGGGGGCTCAAACTACAATGAGCAGTTCTTC
J: TRBJ2-1
V: TRBV19
D: -
size: once

CDR3: CASSSTSGTPWDTQYF
DNA: TGTGCCAGCAGTTCTACTAGCGGGACCCCCTGGGATACGCAGTATTTT
J: TRBJ2-3
V: TRBV6-5
D: TRBD2
size: -

CDR3: CASTDWDNTYEQYF
DNA: TGTGCCAGCACGGATTGGGACAATACCTACGAGCAGTACTTC
J: TRBJ2-7
V: TRBV6-1
D: -
size: -

CDR3: CASGPAPTYYQPQHF
DNA: TGTGCCAGCGGACCGGCCCCGACCTATTATCAGCCCCAGCATTTT
J: TRBJ1-5
V: TRBV27
D: -
size: once

CDR3: CAGGLAGGTDTQYF
DNA: TGTGCCGGCGGGCTAGCGGGAGGCACAGATACGCAGTATTTT
J: TRBJ2-3
V: TRBV30
D: TRBD2
size: -

CDR3: CASSVGSGSPAYEQYF
DNA: TGTGCCAGCAGCGTAGGTTCGGGAAGTCCGGCATACGAGCAGTACTTC
J: TRBJ2-7
V: TRBV9
D: -
size: -

CDR3: CASGLSNQPQHF
DNA: TGTGCCAGTGGTCTTAGCAATCAGCCCCAGCATTTT
J: TRBJ1-5
V: TRBV28
D: -
size: once